This entry concerns a single T cell receptor (beta chain). As yet, its antigen is unknown. The record originates from a study of Tregs in tolerant kidney transplant recipients. Profiling relied on immunoSEQ multiplex PCR, and the TCRdb table lists in-frame clones only, not all of them. The profile shows about 73,000 clones, under 98% of them singletons. Study observations and caveats: Tregs expanded with activated donor B cells seemed most donor-specific.

Germline values: CDR1 ENHRY, CDR2 SYGVKD. CDR3 length: 15 amino acids. Trimming removed 4 bases from V and 6 bases from J; junction bases left unmatched: 7. Sample: CD4+ T cells from blood, taken before the transplant. The chain links TRBV10-3 to TRBJ2-1; TRBD2 aligns across 9 bases. The receptor was isolated from a human donor who received a combined kidney and bone marrow transplant. CDR3 region: CAISVVAGVINEQFF. DNA of the CDR3: TGTGCCATCAGTGTCGTAGCGGGAGTCATCAATGAGCAGTTCTTC.